This T cell receptor beta chain was captured in a study of T cell responses to AZD1222 COVID-19 vaccine. V lost 7 bases to trimming and J lost 0 bases, with 15 bases between them. Germline V CDR1 and CDR2: MDHEN, SYDVKM. The CDR3 has 15 amino acids. The method was immunoSEQ multiplex PCR; TCRdb's version includes in-frame clones alone and lacks a portion of them. The data hold 85,000 to 120,000 clones, with around 82% observed a single time. The rearrangement joins TRBV28 to TRBJ1-1; tentative D call: TRBD1 (5 bases). The sequence was collected from an adult in good health. The specimen comprised peripheral blood, sampled on day 0 of AZD1222 vaccination. In DNA form, the CDR3 reads TGTGCCAGCACCCCCCAAGGGACCATGAACACTGAAGCTTTCTTT. Amino acids: CASTPQGTMNTEAFF.